The subject of this entry is one TCR beta chain. The antigen remains undetermined. This record comes from a study of cytomegalovirus exposure and HLA in healthy donors. This CDR3 has 16 amino acids. Germline loops: CDR1 LNHNV, CDR2 YYDKDF (reference sequence). V dropped 0 bases and J dropped 6; count of bases not matched to a gene: 5. With 60 Vbeta and 13 Jbeta primers, the PCR was carried out. The table came from immunoSEQ multiplex PCR; TCRdb's copy has only in-frame clones and leaves some out. This sample has approximately 100,000 clones, with about 68% found just once. Overall study findings and caveats: About 87% or about 30% of the time was how often most TCR beta V segments were productive, according to an earlier analysis. For TCR beta chains, V- and J-gene trimming was later linked to a missense DCLRE1C variant.

The chain links TRBV15 to TRBJ2-1, with 10 bases that match TRBD2. Input material: PBMCs. This TCR derives from a man younger than 40 in good health and CMV-seropositive. In DNA form, the CDR3 reads TGTGCCACCAGCAGAGATGTTACTAGCGGGGCCAATGAGCAGTTCTTC. Translation: CATSRDVTSGANEQFF.